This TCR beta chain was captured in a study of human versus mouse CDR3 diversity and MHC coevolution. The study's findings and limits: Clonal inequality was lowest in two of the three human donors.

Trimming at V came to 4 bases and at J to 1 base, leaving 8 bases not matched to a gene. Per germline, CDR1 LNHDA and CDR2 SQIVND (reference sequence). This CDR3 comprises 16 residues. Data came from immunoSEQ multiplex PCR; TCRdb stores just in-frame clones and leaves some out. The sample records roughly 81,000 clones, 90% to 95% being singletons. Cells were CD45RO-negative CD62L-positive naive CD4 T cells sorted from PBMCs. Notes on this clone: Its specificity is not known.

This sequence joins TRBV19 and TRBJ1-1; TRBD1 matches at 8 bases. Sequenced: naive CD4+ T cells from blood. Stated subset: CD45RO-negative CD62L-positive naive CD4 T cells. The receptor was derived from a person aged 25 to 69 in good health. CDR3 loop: CASSSDRGTPNTEAFF. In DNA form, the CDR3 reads TGTGCCAGTAGTAGCGACAGGGGTACCCCGAACACTGAAGCTTTCTTT.